These T cell receptor beta chains were read from a single sample in a study of beta chain features in type 1 diabetes. Assay used: immunoSEQ multiplex PCR; TCRdb lists only in-frame clones, some missing. The sample records 900,000 or so clones, around a sixth being singletons. The sequencing sample was made of naive CD4+ T cells from blood. These receptors all come from a woman between 18 and 29 years old in good health. The CDR3 runs from the conserved cysteine through the conserved F or W. Fields, in order: clone size, J gene, D gene, V gene, CDR3 DNA, CDR3 protein. D genes are given only for firm matches. The size of a clone is reported for some rows only, either as once, few or many, or as a class for expanded clones.

>NA|TRBJ2-3|NA|TRBV5-1
TGCGCCAGCAGCGGGGCTTCTAGCACAGATACGCAGTATTTT
CASSGASSTDTQYF
>few|TRBJ2-5|TRBD1|TRBV4-2
TGTGCCAGCAGCCAATCCGACGGGTCGGACAGGAGACAAGAGACCCAGTACTTC
CASSQSDGSDRRQETQYF
>NA|TRBJ1-2|NA|TRBV29-1
TGCAGCGTTGACTCCCTGGGGGGTTATGGCTACACCTTC
CSVDSLGGYGYTF
>few|TRBJ2-3|TRBD2|TRBV27
TGTGCCAGCAGTTTGGGGACTAGCCCTGCTAGCCGGCAGTATTTT
CASSLGTSPASRQYF
>few|TRBJ2-6|NA|TRBV25-1
TGTGCCAGCAGTGTCACAGGGGCCAACGTCCTGACTTTC
CASSVTGANVLTF
>few|TRBJ1-5|NA|TRBV6-1
TGTGCCAGCAGCCGGTCCGGGACGGGGAATCAGCCCCAGCATTTT
CASSRSGTGNQPQHF
>NA|TRBJ1-2|NA|TRBV28
TGTGCCAGCAACCGGCCTTCTTATGGCTACACCTTC
CASNRPSYGYTF
>few|TRBJ1-2|NA|TRBV6-1
TGTGCCAGCATTCGCCCTAACTATGGCTACACCTTC
CASIRPNYGYTF
>NA|TRBJ2-1|NA|TRBV5-1
TGCGCCAGCAGCTTTGGACCGACGGACCGCCGGGGATACGAGCAGTTCTTC
CASSFGPTDRRGYEQFF
>NA|TRBJ2-1|TRBD1|TRBV10-3
TGTGCCATCACTTTAGACAGGGGGGGCAATGAGCAGTTCTTC
CAITLDRGGNEQFF
>NA|TRBJ2-3|TRBD2|TRBV28
TGTGCCAGCAGTTTGGCGGGAGCGCAAGATACGCAGTATTTT
CASSLAGAQDTQYF
>NA|TRBJ2-1|TRBD2|TRBV7-9
TGTGCCAGCAGCTTAGCCGGGACTAGGGGGTACAATGAGCAGTTCTTC
CASSLAGTRGYNEQFF
>few|TRBJ2-4|NA|TRBV27
TGTGCCAGCAGTTTAACAGGGTTGGCCAAAAACATTCAGTACTTC
CASSLTGLAKNIQYF
>NA|TRBJ2-1|TRBD2|TRBV28
TGTGCCAGCGGGACTAGCGGGAGAAATGAGCAGTTCTTC
CASGTSGRNEQFF
>NA|TRBJ2-6|NA|TRBV7-2
TGTGCCAGCAGCTCGCTCCCGGGACCTTCTGGGGCCAACGTCCTGACTTTC
CASSSLPGPSGANVLTF
>NA|TRBJ2-1|NA|TRBV7-6
TGTGCCAGCAGTCGTCTCCAGGGAGGTTACAATGAGCAGTTCTTC
CASSRLQGGYNEQFF
>few|TRBJ2-5|NA|TRBV2
TGTGCCGGGGACCCCCGAAGAGAGACCCAGTACTTC
CAGDPRRETQYF
>NA|TRBJ1-4|NA|TRBV5-1
TGCGCCAGCAGCTTTTGGGGACGCGGGGAGAGGAATGAAAAACTGTTTTTT
CASSFWGRGERNEKLFF
>NA|TRBJ2-7|TRBD2|TRBV7-6
TGTGCCAGCAGCTTAGGTCCGGGACTAGCGTGGGAGACCTACGAGCAGTACTTC
CASSLGPGLAWETYEQYF
>few|TRBJ2-7|TRBD1|TRBV18
TGTGCCAGCTCGCCCCTATCGAATACAGGGGGCTACGAGCAGTACTTC
CASSPLSNTGGYEQYF
>NA|TRBJ2-5|NA|TRBV7-2
TGTGCCAGCAGCTTACTGAGACTCACACAAGAGACCCAGTACTTC
CASSLLRLTQETQYF
>once|TRBJ1-1|NA|TRBV19
TGTGCCAGTAGTATAGGAAGGGGAAGCACTGAAGCTTTCTTT
CASSIGRGSTEAFF
>few|TRBJ2-6|NA|TRBV28
TGTGCCAGCAGTTTCTCTCTGGGCAGGGAGGATACCTCTGGGGCCAACGTCCTGACTTTC
CASSFSLGREDTSGANVLTF
>few|TRBJ2-5|NA|TRBV6-1
TGTGCCAGCAGCCTCCGGTCTTCAGAGACCCAGTACTTC
CASSLRSSETQYF
>few|TRBJ1-5|NA|TRBV19
TGTGCCAGTAGTTATGGTTTTCAGCCCCAGCATTTT
CASSYGFQPQHF
>NA|TRBJ2-2|TRBD2|TRBV15
TGTGCCACCAGCAGGCCTAGGGGCGGGAGTACCGGGGAGCTGTTTTTT
CATSRPRGGSTGELFF
>NA|TRBJ2-5|TRBD2|TRBV5-4
TGTGCCAGCAGCGGAACAGCGGGAGGGCCAGAGACCCAGTACTTC
CASSGTAGGPETQYF
>few|TRBJ2-1|TRBD2|TRBV9
TGTGCCAGCAGCGTGAGGGGACTAGCGGGAATGAATGAGCAGTTCTTC
CASSVRGLAGMNEQFF
>NA|TRBJ1-5|TRBD1|TRBV5-1
TGCGCCAGCAGCTTGGAGGGGACAGAGAGTCAGGCCCAGCATTTT
CASSLEGTESQAQHF
>NA|TRBJ2-2|TRBD2|TRBV7-2
TGTGCCAGCAGCCGTCAACTAGCGGAGACCACCGGGGAGCTGTTTTTT
CASSRQLAETTGELFF
>NA|TRBJ1-3|NA|TRBV4-2
TGTGCCAGCAGCCAAGCCCTGGCCCGCCTCTCTGGAAACACCATATATTTT
CASSQALARLSGNTIYF
>NA|TRBJ2-1|TRBD2|TRBV18
TGTGCCAGCTCACCACGTCGGGAGGGCCATGAGCAGTTCTTC
CASSPRREGHEQFF
>NA|TRBJ2-3|TRBD2|TRBV7-2
TGTGCCAGCGCCTATGGACTAGCGAGAGATACGCAGTATTTT
CASAYGLARDTQYF
>few|TRBJ1-1|NA|TRBV14
TGTGCCAGCAGCCTTACAGGTGGCACTGAAGCTTTCTTT
CASSLTGGTEAFF
>NA|TRBJ1-1|NA|TRBV7-9
TGTGCCAGCAGCTTATATCAGGACGACGGTGCTGAAGCTTTCTTT
CASSLYQDDGAEAFF
>NA|TRBJ2-7|TRBD2|TRBV5-1
TGCGCCAGCAGGAAGTTTGCGGGAGGGAACTCCTACGAGCAGTACTTC
CASRKFAGGNSYEQYF
>NA|TRBJ2-5|TRBD1|TRBV27
TGTGCCAGCAGTACGGGACAGATGCCCAGGAAAGAGACCCAGTACTTC
CASSTGQMPRKETQYF
>few|TRBJ2-4|NA|TRBV7-2
TGTGCCAGCAGCTTAGGGGTAGCCAAAAACATTCAGTACTTC
CASSLGVAKNIQYF
>few|TRBJ2-1|TRBD2|TRBV7-2
TGTGCCAGCAGCTCGGGACTAGTGAGTGAGCAGTTCTTC
CASSSGLVSEQFF
>NA|TRBJ1-5|NA|TRBV28
TGTGCCAGCAGTCCATCAATCCGGGACCACAATCAGCCCCAGCATTTT
CASSPSIRDHNQPQHF
>few|TRBJ1-5|NA|TRBV28
TGTGCCAGCAGTTTATTCGTCCTCCCGGCGCATTTT
CASSLFVLPAHF
>NA|TRBJ1-6|NA|TRBV7-9
TGTGCCAGCAGGCGAACTAATTCACCCCTCCACTTT
CASRRTNSPLHF
>few|TRBJ1-1|NA|TRBV2
TGTGCCAGCAGAGAAAGGGTCATGAACACTGAAGCTTTCTTT
CASRERVMNTEAFF
>few|TRBJ2-3|NA|TRBV20-1
TGCAGTGCTAGAGGGTGGGATACGCAGTATTTT
CSARGWDTQYF
>few|TRBJ2-5|TRBD2|TRBV15
TGTGCCACCAGCAGAGGGGGACTAGCGGGCTACCAAGAGACCCAGTACTTC
CATSRGGLAGYQETQYF
>NA|TRBJ2-1|NA|TRBV6-6
TGTGCCAGCAGGGGGGGCATCCAACGCAATGAGCAGTTCTTC
CASRGGIQRNEQFF
>NA|TRBJ2-7|NA|TRBV4-3
TGCGCCAGCAGCCAAGATCATGCCGGAGCCTACGAGCAGTACTTC
CASSQDHAGAYEQYF
>NA|TRBJ2-1|NA|TRBV27
TGTGCCAGCAGTCAAGGACCGCTGAGCTCCTACAATGAGCAGTTCTTC
CASSQGPLSSYNEQFF
>NA|TRBJ2-7|NA|TRBV2
TGTGCCAGCACGATGGACACCCCCTACGAGCAGTACTTC
CASTMDTPYEQYF
>few|TRBJ2-3|TRBD2|TRBV7-9
TGTGCCAGCAGCTTAGTAGCGGGAGGGCCTGATACGCAGTATTTT
CASSLVAGGPDTQYF
>NA|TRBJ2-3|NA|TRBV7-2
TGTGCCAGCAGCGACAGTACGCAGTATTTT
CASSDSTQYF
>NA|TRBJ2-7|NA|TRBV9
TGTGCCAGCAGCTTGGGCCTGAATGCCCCCGAGCAGTACTTC
CASSLGLNAPEQYF
>NA|TRBJ2-3|TRBD2|TRBV7-8
TGTGCCAGCAGCCCTAGAAGCCTAGCGGCTAGCACAGATACGCAGTATTTT
CASSPRSLAASTDTQYF
>NA|TRBJ1-3|NA|TRBV14
TGTGCCAGCAGCCGACAGGTCTCTGGAAACACCATATATTTT
CASSRQVSGNTIYF
>NA|TRBJ2-7|NA|TRBV12-2
TGTGCAAGTCGCCTCAACCGGGACAGGCCCACCACCGAGCAGTACTTC
CASRLNRDRPTTEQYF